The entry below describes one T cell receptor beta chain. TCR alpha and TCR beta cDNA libraries carrying sample barcodes and UMIs were produced by 5'RACE using constant-segment primers. Using its own MiXCR run on the 5' RACE reads, TCRdb lists one record per CDR3 protein. The sample has some 320,000 distinct CDR3 sequences, more than 13% seen once. The junction had 9 bases not matched to a gene; V was cut back by 5 bases and J by 2 bases. The germline CDR1 and CDR2 sequences are DFQATT and SNEGSKA (reference sequence). This CDR3 is 14 amino acids long. This sample stems from a study of T-cell memory formation after mild COVID-19.

The rearrangement links TRBV20-1 to TRBJ2-7; 7 nucleotides align to TRBD1. The material sequenced was PBMCs or a T cell subset sorted from them (not recorded which). This TCR came from a man younger than 35 who had mild COVID-19 (a few samples of this study predate the infection). Cell type and time point are not known. The chain's CDR3 is CSARYSGTAYEQYF. CDR3 in DNA: TGCAGTGCTCGCTACTCCGGGACAGCCTACGAGCAGTACTTC.